Shown below are 24 T cell receptor beta chains from a single sample sequenced in a study of blood T cell repertoires in COVID-19. The repertoire was sequenced with immunoSEQ multiplex PCR; TCRdb's copy has only in-frame clones and lacks some. The sample holds about 80,000 clones, about 80% seen once. Material: peripheral blood. Every receptor here comes from an elderly man with acute or convalescent COVID-19.

The J gene is TRBJ2-1, the V gene TRBV11-2, with 11 bases identical to TRBD2. Trimming at V came to 4 bases and at J to 4 bases, leaving 6 bases not matched to a gene. CDR3 size: 16 residues. Per germline, CDR1 SGHAT and CDR2 FQNNGV. CDR3 amino acids: CASSSNSGGAYNEQFF. In nucleotides, the CDR3 is TGTGCCAGCAGCTCTAATAGCGGGGGGGCTTACAATGAGCAGTTCTTC. The whole variable domain, remainder taken from reference TRBV11-2 and TRBJ2-1, is EAGVAQSPRYKIIEKRQSVAFWCNPISGHATLYWYQQILGQGPKLLIQFQNNGVVDDSQLPKDRFSAERLKGVDSTLKIQPAKLEDSAVYLCASSSNSGGAYNEQFFGPGTRLTVL.

The V gene is TRBV19, the J gene TRBJ1-1; 7 positions match TRBD1. CDR3 length equals 16 residues. After removal of 4 bases from V and 5 bases from J, the junction contained 13 bases not matched to a gene. CDR1 and CDR2 from the germline V gene are LNHDA and SQIVND (reference sequence). This CDR3 reads CASSSPPGQRRTEAFF. In nucleotides, the CDR3 is TGTGCCAGTAGTAGCCCACCGGGACAGAGGAGGACTGAAGCTTTCTTT.

V is TRBV18 and J is TRBJ1-6; D gene unclear. The ends were cut back, 3 bases at V and 6 bases at J, with 3 bases in the middle. From germline, CDR1 is KGHSH and CDR2 LQKENI. The CDR3 runs 12 residues. Here the CDR3 DNA reads TGTGCCAGCTCACCGGCTAATTCACCCCTCCACTTT. This translates into CASSPANSPLHF. The full variable domain, in which reference TRBV18 and TRBJ1-6 provide the parts outside the CDR3, is NAGVMQNPRHLVRRRGQEARLRCSPMKGHSHVYWYRQLPEEGLKFMVYLQKENIIDESGMPKERFSAEFPKEGPSILRIQQVVRGDSAAYFCASSPANSPLHFGNGTRLTVT.

This chain links TRBV6-5 with TRBJ1-5, with TRBD1 identical over 12 bases. Germline CDR1 and CDR2: MNHEY and SVGAGI. Trimming cost V 6 bases and J 7 bases; bases outside gene matches: 7. CDR3 length: 15 residues. CDR3 sequence: CASRGTGGPGQPQHF. The CDR3 DNA sequence: TGTGCCAGCAGGGGGACAGGGGGCCCGGGACAGCCCCAGCATTTT.

The DNA for the CDR3 is TGCAGTGCTAGTCCTCTTGGGCTAACCTTTTCACCCCTCCACTTT. Amino acid sequence: CSASPLGLTFSPLHF. The V call is TRBV20-1, the J call TRBJ1-6; no definite D call. In germline, CDR1 is DFQATT, CDR2 SNEGSKA (reference sequence). The germline V and J ends were trimmed by 3 bases and 9 bases, with 18 bases remaining between them. The CDR3 runs 15 residues.

CDR3 amino acids: CASSPGTSGFTGELFF. DNA for the CDR3: TGTGCCAGCAGCCCCGGGACTAGCGGCTTCACCGGGGAGCTGTTTTTT. V gene TRBV6-4 combines with J gene TRBJ2-2, with 11 bases lining up with TRBD2. CDR1 is MRHNA, CDR2 SNTAGT, per germline. The CDR3 consists of 16 residues. The V segment lost 6 bases and the J segment 4 bases; nucleotides outside the gene matches: 7.

This clone was recorded once. This chain links TRBV6-1 with TRBJ1-5, with a possible D match to TRBD1 (6 bases). Trimming left V 3 bases short and J 6 bases short, with 15 bases between. CDR3 length: 15 amino acids. Per the germline V gene, CDR1 is MNHNS and CDR2 is SASEGT. CDR3 loop: CASSDTSTGTQPQHF. CDR3 bases: TGTGCCAGCAGTGATACCTCGACAGGAACTCAGCCCCAGCATTTT.

This chain links TRBV7-3 with TRBJ2-5, with 8 bases that match TRBD2. The V gene's germline CDR1 is SGHTA and CDR2 FQGTGA. The CDR3 is 15 amino acids. V trimming: 10 bases; J trimming: 2 bases; junction bases outside the gene matches: 12. This CDR3 reads CATSKSGGLQETQYF. For the CDR3, the DNA is TGTGCCACCTCAAAAAGCGGGGGACTTCAAGAGACCCAGTACTTC.

The V gene is TRBV7-3, the J gene TRBJ2-1; weak D call: TRBD2 (6 bases). There are 16 residues in the CDR3. The germline V and J ends were trimmed by 1 base and 2 bases, with 12 bases remaining between them. CDR1 and CDR2 (germline): SGHTA, FQGTGA. CDR3 DNA sequence: TGTGCCAGCAGCTTAAATGGGGGGTTAACCTACAATGAGCAGTTCTTC. Translating gives CASSLNGGLTYNEQFF.

The V gene is TRBV10-2, the J gene TRBJ1-6; perhaps TRBD1 as D (5 bases). Germline CDR1 is WSHSY and CDR2 is SAAADI. CDR3 size: 15 residues. V lost 4 bases and J lost 6, with 13 bases in between. CDR3 loop: CASSAQTVGNSPLHF. CDR3 nucleotide sequence: TGCGCCAGCAGTGCCCAGACAGTGGGTAATTCACCCCTCCACTTT.

The chain combines TRBV5-6 with TRBJ1-1; 7 nucleotides agree with TRBD1. CDR3 length: 15 residues. Germline V CDR1 and CDR2: SGHDT, YYEEEE. V shed 2 bases and J 5 bases; nucleotides not matched to a gene: 9. The CDR3 sequence is CASSFFDRAETEAFF. The CDR3 DNA follows: TGTGCCAGCAGCTTTTTTGACAGGGCTGAAACTGAAGCTTTCTTT.

This clone was seen a handful of times. Other DNA variants within this sample encode the same CDR3. V is TRBV10-1 and J is TRBJ2-3, with D perhaps TRBD2 (6 bases). This CDR3 has 14 residues. Germline V gene lookup returns CDR1 WNHNN and CDR2 SYGVQD (reference sequence). Trimming stripped 2 bases from V and 0 bases from J, with 6 bases between. The CDR3 DNA sequence: TGCGCCAGCAGTGAGCTAGCGAGCACAGATACGCAGTATTTT. Protein sequence: CASSELASTDTQYF.

V gene TRBV30 combines with J gene TRBJ1-2; 7 bases are a match to TRBD1. The CDR3 extends over 12 amino acids. Looked up from germline, CDR1 is GTSNPN and CDR2 is SVGIG (reference sequence). V was pared by 0 bases and J by 8 bases, with 3 bases of the junction left unmatched. This chain's CDR3 is CAWSVGGRGYTF. CDR3 coding DNA: TGTGCCTGGAGTGTAGGGGGCCGAGGCTACACCTTC.

Turning to this clone: Germline and junction disagree at one end, which may indicate a read error. The chain uses TRBV20-1 and TRBJ1-1; possibly TRBD1 for D (5 bases). The CDR3 extends over 14 amino acids. The germline V gene has CDR1 DFQATT and CDR2 SNEGSKA (reference sequence). The CDR3 DNA reads as TGCAGTGCTAGTTTGCAGGGATCTAACAGTGAAGCTTTCTTT. Translated: CSASLQGSNSEAFF.

The rearrangement uses TRBV10-3 and TRBJ1-6, with TRBD1 matching over 10 bases. Germline CDR1 reads ENHRY; CDR2 reads SYGVKD. Trimming at V came to 3 bases and at J to 7 bases, leaving 6 bases not matched to a gene. CDR3 length: 16 amino acids. CDR3 sequence: CAISDSSGQGNSPLHF. CDR3 DNA: TGTGCCATCAGTGATAGTTCGGGACAGGGGAATTCACCCCTCCACTTT.

This clone has a single count. This chain joins TRBV19 and TRBJ2-1; 11 positions match TRBD2. Germline CDR1 and CDR2: LNHDA and SQIVND (reference sequence). The CDR3 spans 14 residues. The J segment lost 4 bases and the V segment lost 9 bases, leaving 5 bases of the junction unmatched. The DNA of the CDR3 is TGTGCCAGCCAGAGACTAGCGGGGTACAATGAGCAGTTCTTC. Amino acids: CASQRLAGYNEQFF.

This chain links TRBV6-5 with TRBJ1-4; no reliable D call. The CDR3 sequence is 14 residues long. Germline loops: CDR1 MNHEY, CDR2 SVGAGI. V was shortened by 6 bases and J by 3 bases, with 11 bases between the two germline ends. The CDR3 DNA is TGTGCCAGCAGATCGGGGATGCCTAATGAAAAACTGTTTTTT. Its protein product is CASRSGMPNEKLFF.

This rearrangement joins TRBV5-6 to TRBJ1-1; the match to TRBD1 covers 7 bases. Germline V gene data show CDR1 as SGHDT and CDR2 as YYEEEE. The V segment lost 4 bases and the J segment 0 bases; nucleotides outside the gene matches: 6. The CDR3 runs 15 residues. The CDR3 DNA follows: TGTGCCAGCAGCAGGGGACAGCGATTGAACACTGAAGCTTTCTTT. It yields the protein CASSRGQRLNTEAFF.

This chain uses TRBV29-1 with TRBJ1-2; D unresolved. Per germline, CDR1 SQVTM and CDR2 ANQGSEA. V dropped 2 bases and J dropped 4 bases, with 8 bases sitting between them. The CDR3 is made up of 12 amino acids. This CDR3 reads CSVETVVYGYTF. CDR3 sequence (DNA): TGCAGCGTTGAAACAGTAGTCTATGGCTACACCTTC.

The gene calls are TRBV6-1 and TRBJ1-2, with 8 bases that match TRBD1. The CDR3 is 13 amino acids. V lost 3 bases and J lost 4; bases outside the gene matches: 1. Germline V CDR1 and CDR2: MNHNS, SASEGT. The CDR3 loop reads CASSDGTGYGYTF. The DNA for the CDR3 is TGTGCCAGCAGTGACGGGACAGGCTATGGCTACACCTTC.

The gene calls are TRBV11-2 and TRBJ2-7; possibly TRBD2 for D (6 bases). There are 12 residues in the CDR3. In germline, CDR1 is SGHAT, CDR2 FQNNGV. V lost 3 bases to trimming and J lost 6 bases, with 9 bases between them. The CDR3 here is CASSLGGGEQYF. The CDR3 coding sequence is TGTGCCAGCAGCTTGGGAGGAGGCGAGCAGTACTTC.

The chain is built from TRBV6-5 and TRBJ2-7, with 11 bases that match TRBD1. The CDR3 loop spans 15 amino acids. The germline CDR1 and CDR2 sequences are MNHEY and SVGAGI. V lost 5 bases and J lost 4; bases outside the gene matches: 7. CDR3 DNA sequence: TGTGCCAGCAGTAGGCCGGGACAGGGGGTTTACGAGCAGTACTTC. This sequence encodes CASSRPGQGVYEQYF.

This chain connects TRBV7-2 to TRBJ2-7, with TRBD1 matching 8 bases. The V gene's germline CDR1 is SGHTA and CDR2 FQGNSA. V was pared by 5 bases and J by 5 bases, with 8 bases of the junction left unmatched. The CDR3 contains 14 residues. CDR3 DNA sequence: TGTGCCAGCAGCCCATGGACAGGGAGGAACGAGCAGTACTTC. Amino acid sequence: CASSPWTGRNEQYF.

The chain recombines TRBV18 with TRBJ2-7, with TRBD1 as a possible D gene (5 bases). The CDR3 length is 14 residues. Germline-derived CDR1 and CDR2 are KGHSH and LQKENI. V dropped 3 bases and J dropped 1 base, with 10 bases sitting between them. CDR3 region: CASSPVDSSYEQYF. As DNA, the CDR3 is TGTGCCAGCTCACCTGTTGACAGTTCCTACGAGCAGTACTTC.